These 9 T cell receptor beta chains came from one sample sequenced in a study of blood T cell repertoires in COVID-19. The repertoire was sequenced with immunoSEQ multiplex PCR; TCRdb's copy has only in-frame clones and lacks some. There are about 120,000 clones in the sample; about 81% occur only once, and roughly a sixth lies in the top ten. Input material: peripheral blood. The receptors shown here come from a young man with COVID-19, enrolled during active disease.

This chain joins TRBV7-9 and TRBJ1-5, with no clear D. The CDR3 is made up of 12 amino acids. Looked up from germline, CDR1 is SEHNR and CDR2 is FQNEAQ (reference sequence). V gave up 0 bases and J gave up 5 bases, with 2 bases separating them. The CDR3 coding sequence is TGTGCCAGCAGCTTAGCCTATCAGCCCCAGCATTTT. Protein sequence: CASSLAYQPQHF. Based on the CDR3 plus reference TRBV7-9 and TRBJ1-5, the full variable domain is DTGVSQNPRHKITKRGQNVTFRCDPISEHNRLYWYRQTLGQGPEFLTYFQNEAQLEKSRLLSDRFSAERPKGSFSTLEIQRTEQGDSAMYLCASSLAYQPQHFGDGTRLSIL.

The J gene is TRBJ1-2, the V gene TRBV29-1; D is unclear. The CDR3 extends over 11 amino acids. Trimming stripped 4 bases from V and 7 bases from J, with 10 bases between. Germline CDR1 and CDR2: SQVTM and ANQGSEA. DNA of the CDR3: TGCAGCGTTGCCTGGAGGAGTGGCTACACCTTC. Translating it yields CSVAWRSGYTF.

The J gene is TRBJ1-4, the V gene TRBV28; TRBD1 aligns across 8 bases. Germline V CDR1 and CDR2: MDHEN, SYDVKM. CDR3 length: 17 amino acids. With 4 bases clipped from V and 2 bases from J, the junction kept 9 bases outside the gene matches. The CDR3 loop reads CASSSLRTGSTNEKLFF. In nucleotides, the CDR3 is TGTGCCAGCAGTTCACTGCGGACAGGGTCGACTAATGAAAAACTGTTTTTT. The variable domain in full, completed from reference TRBV28 and TRBJ1-4, reads DVKVTQSSRYLVKRTGEKVFLECVQDMDHENMFWYRQDPGLGLRLIYFSYDVKMKEKGDIPEGYSVSREKKERFSLILESASTNQTSMYLCASSSLRTGSTNEKLFFGSGTQLSVL.

This chain connects TRBV5-4 to TRBJ1-3, with TRBD1 matching over 9 bases. Germline V gene sequence: CDR1 SGHNT, CDR2 YYREEE (reference sequence). The junction had 2 bases not matched to a gene; V was cut back by 0 bases and J by 4 bases. This CDR3 has 15 amino acids. The CDR3 DNA sequence: TGTGCCAGCAGCTTGGGCGGGACAGGGGGAAACACCATATATTTT. It translates to CASSLGGTGGNTIYF.

This rearrangement joins TRBV6-1 to TRBJ2-1, with TRBD1 matching over 11 bases. This CDR3 has 16 residues. CDR1 and CDR2 (germline): MNHNS, SASEGT. After removal of 3 bases from V and 6 bases from J, the junction contained 7 bases not matched to a gene. CDR3 nucleotide sequence: TGTGCCAGCAGTGAGGCGCCGGGACAGGGGGGCAATGAGCAGTTCTTC. Translation gives CASSEAPGQGGNEQFF.

V and J are TRBV19 and TRBJ1-1, with 8 positions matching TRBD1. Trimming cost V 4 bases and J 2 bases; bases outside gene matches: 9. Germline V CDR1 and CDR2: LNHDA, SQIVND (reference sequence). The CDR3 has 16 residues. CDR3 sequence reads: CASSTLPGQENTEAFF. The CDR3 DNA sequence: TGTGCCAGTAGTACCCTTCCGGGACAGGAAAACACTGAAGCTTTCTTT.

The chain combines TRBV10-3 with TRBJ2-3; a possible D gene is TRBD2 (5 bases). The germline CDR1 and CDR2 sequences are ENHRY and SYGVKD. CDR3 length: 13 amino acids. V was cut by 4 bases and J by 6 bases, with 11 bases left in between. The CDR3 nucleotides read TGTGCCATCAGTGCCGCGGAGGACGATACGCAGTATTTT. Residues: CAISAAEDDTQYF.

J is TRBJ2-3 and V is TRBV27; 12 nucleotides line up with TRBD2. The ends lost 2 bases at V and 2 bases at J; junction bases unmatched: 11. The germline V gene encodes CDR1 MNHEY and CDR2 SMNVEV (reference sequence). The CDR3 has 19 amino acids. DNA for the CDR3: TGTGCCAGCAGTTTAGGACTAGCGGGGAACCACCCGAACACAGATACGCAGTATTTT. Translated: CASSLGLAGNHPNTDTQYF.

The rearrangement uses TRBV4-1 and TRBJ2-7, with 12 bases identical to TRBD2. The CDR3 is 18 amino acids. V lost 1 base and J lost 0; bases outside the gene matches: 7. Germline CDR1 is MGHRA and CDR2 is YSYEKL. The CDR3 sequence: CASSQGLAGATLSYEQYF. The DNA of the CDR3 is TGCGCCAGCAGCCAAGGACTAGCGGGGGCCACACTCTCCTACGAGCAGTACTTC.